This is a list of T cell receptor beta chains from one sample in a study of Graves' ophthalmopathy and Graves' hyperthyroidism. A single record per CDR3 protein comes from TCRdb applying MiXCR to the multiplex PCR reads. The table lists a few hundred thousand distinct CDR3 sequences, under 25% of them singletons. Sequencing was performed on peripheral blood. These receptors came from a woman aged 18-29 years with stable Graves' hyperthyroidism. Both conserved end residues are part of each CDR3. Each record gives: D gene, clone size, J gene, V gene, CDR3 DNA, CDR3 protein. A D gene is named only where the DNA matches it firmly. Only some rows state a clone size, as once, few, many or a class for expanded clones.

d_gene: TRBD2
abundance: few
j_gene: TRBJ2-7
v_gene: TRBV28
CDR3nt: TGTGCCGCCCGGGGGGGGGGGGCCTACGAGCAGTACTTC
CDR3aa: CAARGGGAYEQYF

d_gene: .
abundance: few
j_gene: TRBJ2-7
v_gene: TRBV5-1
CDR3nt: TGCGCCAGCAGCGAGCCGGGCGCCAGCTACGAGCAGTACTTC
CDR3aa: CASSEPGASYEQYF

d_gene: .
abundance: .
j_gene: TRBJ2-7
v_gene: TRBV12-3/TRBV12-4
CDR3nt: TGTGCCAGCAGCTTGCAAAACGAGCAGTACTTC
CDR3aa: CASSLQNEQYF

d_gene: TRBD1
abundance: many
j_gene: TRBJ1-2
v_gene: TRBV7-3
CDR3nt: TGTGCCAGCAGCTTGGAGACAGGGGTGGGCTACACCTTC
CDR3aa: CASSLETGVGYTF

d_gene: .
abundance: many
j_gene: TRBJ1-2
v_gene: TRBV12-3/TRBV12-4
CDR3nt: TGTGCCAGCAGTTTAAGGGAGGCCTATGGCTACACCTTC
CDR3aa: CASSLREAYGYTF

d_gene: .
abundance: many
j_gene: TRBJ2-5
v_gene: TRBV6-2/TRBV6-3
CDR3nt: TGTGCCAGCACCTCGGGACTTCAAGAGACCCAGTACTTC
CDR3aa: CASTSGLQETQYF

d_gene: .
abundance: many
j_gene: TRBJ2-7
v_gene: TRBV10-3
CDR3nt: TGTGCCATCAGACCCCGGTGGGGGGACGGGGGCTACGAGCAGTACTTC
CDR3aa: CAIRPRWGDGGYEQYF

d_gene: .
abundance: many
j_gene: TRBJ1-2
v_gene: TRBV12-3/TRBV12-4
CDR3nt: TGTGCCAGCACCACAACCCCCGCTGCTAACTATGGCTACACCTTC
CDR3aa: CASTTTPAANYGYTF

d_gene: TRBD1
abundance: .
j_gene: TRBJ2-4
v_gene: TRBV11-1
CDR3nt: TGTGCCAGCAGCCACCCCGGGACAGGGCCTCCCGAACTAGCCAAAAACATTAAGTACTTC
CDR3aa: CASSHPGTGPPELAKNIKYF

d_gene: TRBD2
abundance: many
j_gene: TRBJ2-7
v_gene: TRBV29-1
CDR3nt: TGCAGCGTTGAAGGGACTAGCGGATCCTACGAGCAGTACTTC
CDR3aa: CSVEGTSGSYEQYF

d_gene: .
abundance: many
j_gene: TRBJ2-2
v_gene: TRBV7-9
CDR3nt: TGTGCCAGCAATCCAGGGTACGGGGAGCTGTTTTTT
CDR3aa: CASNPGYGELFF

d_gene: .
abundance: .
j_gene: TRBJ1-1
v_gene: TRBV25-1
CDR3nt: TGTGCCGCCTCCGCGGGGGCCCTCACTGAAGCTTTCTTT
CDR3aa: CAASAGALTEAFF

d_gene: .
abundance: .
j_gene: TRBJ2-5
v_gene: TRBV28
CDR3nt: TGTGCCAGCAGTATAAAACGGGGAGGATTTGGGGGAGAGGGCAAGTACTTC
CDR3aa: CASSIKRGGFGGEGKYF

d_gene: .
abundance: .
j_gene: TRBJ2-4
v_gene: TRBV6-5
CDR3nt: TGTGCCAGCAGTTCTCGGAGCTCGGCCAAAAACATTAAGTACTTC
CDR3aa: CASSSRSSAKNIKYF

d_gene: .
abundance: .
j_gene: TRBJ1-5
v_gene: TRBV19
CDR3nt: TGTGCCAGTAACCCCGGGGCAGGACGTAATCAGCCCCAGCATTTT
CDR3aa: CASNPGAGRNQPQHF

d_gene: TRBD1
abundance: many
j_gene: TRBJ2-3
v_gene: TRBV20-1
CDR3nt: TGCAGTGCCTTCGACAGGGTGGGCACAGATACGCAGTATTTT
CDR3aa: CSAFDRVGTDTQYF

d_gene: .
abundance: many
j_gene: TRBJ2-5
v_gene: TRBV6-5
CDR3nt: TGTGCCAGCAGCTCCCCGCGATCAATGGAGACCCAGTACTTC
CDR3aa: CASSSPRSMETQYF

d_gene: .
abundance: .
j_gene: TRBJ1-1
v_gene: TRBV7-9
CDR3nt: TGTGCCAGCAGCCCGACGGACAAGACTGAAGCTTTCTTT
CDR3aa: CASSPTDKTEAFF

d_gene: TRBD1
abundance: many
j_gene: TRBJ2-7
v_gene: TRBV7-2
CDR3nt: TGTGCCAGCAGCCGAGTACAGGGGTACGAGCAGTACTTC
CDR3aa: CASSRVQGYEQYF

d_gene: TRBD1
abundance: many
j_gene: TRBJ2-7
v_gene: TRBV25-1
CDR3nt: TGTGCCAGCAGCGGACGCAGGGGGTACGAGCAGTACTTC
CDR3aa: CASSGRRGYEQYF

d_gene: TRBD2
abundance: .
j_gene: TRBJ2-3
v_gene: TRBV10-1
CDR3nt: TGCGCCAGCAGATTAGCGGGACCACGGACAGATACGCAGTATTTT
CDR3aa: CASRLAGPRTDTQYF

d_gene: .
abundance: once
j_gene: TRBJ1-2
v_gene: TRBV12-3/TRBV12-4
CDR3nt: TGTGCCAGCAGTTTAGTACGATACTATGGCTACACCTTC
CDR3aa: CASSLVRYYGYTF

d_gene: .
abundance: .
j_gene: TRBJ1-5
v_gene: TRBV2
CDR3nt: TGTGCCACCTCTGGGGCCGGAAATCAGCCCCAGCATTTT
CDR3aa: CATSGAGNQPQHF

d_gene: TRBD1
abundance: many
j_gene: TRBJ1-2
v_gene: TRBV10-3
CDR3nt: TGTGCCATCAGTGGTGACAGGGCCGGGTATGGCTACACCTTC
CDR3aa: CAISGDRAGYGYTF

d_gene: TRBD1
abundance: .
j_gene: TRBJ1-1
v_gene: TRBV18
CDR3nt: TGTGCCAGCTCTGTTGCGGGACAGGGGGCGCTTCGGACTGAAGCTTTCTTT
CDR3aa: CASSVAGQGALRTEAFF

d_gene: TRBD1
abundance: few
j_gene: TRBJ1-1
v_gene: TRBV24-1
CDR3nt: TGTGCCACCAGTGACTCAGGGGGCGTGAACACTGAAGCTTTCTTT
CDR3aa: CATSDSGGVNTEAFF

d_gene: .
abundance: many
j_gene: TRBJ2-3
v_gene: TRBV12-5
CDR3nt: TGTGCTAGTGGCAGCGGCACAGATACGCAGTATTTT
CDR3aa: CASGSGTDTQYF

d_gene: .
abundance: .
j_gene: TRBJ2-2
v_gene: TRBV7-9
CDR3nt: TGTGCCAGCAGCTGGGGACATGACACCGGGGAGCTGTTTTTT
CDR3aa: CASSWGHDTGELFF

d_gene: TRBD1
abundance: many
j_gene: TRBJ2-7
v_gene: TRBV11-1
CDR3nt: TGTGCCAGCAGCTTACCGGGACAGGGGGCTTACGAGCAGTACTTC
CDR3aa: CASSLPGQGAYEQYF

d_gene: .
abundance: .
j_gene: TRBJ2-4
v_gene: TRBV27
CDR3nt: TGTGCCAGCAGTTTAAGGCGGGCGAGGGAAAACATTAAGTACTTC
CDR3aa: CASSLRRARENIKYF

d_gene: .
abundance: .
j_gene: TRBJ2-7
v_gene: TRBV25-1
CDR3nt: TGTGCCAGCAGTGAATCCGGGCCGTTCTACGAGCAGTACTTC
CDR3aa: CASSESGPFYEQYF

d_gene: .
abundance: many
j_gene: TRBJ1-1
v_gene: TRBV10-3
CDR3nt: TGTGCCATCAGTGAAGCGACGCAGGTCACTGAAGCTTTCTTT
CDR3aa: CAISEATQVTEAFF